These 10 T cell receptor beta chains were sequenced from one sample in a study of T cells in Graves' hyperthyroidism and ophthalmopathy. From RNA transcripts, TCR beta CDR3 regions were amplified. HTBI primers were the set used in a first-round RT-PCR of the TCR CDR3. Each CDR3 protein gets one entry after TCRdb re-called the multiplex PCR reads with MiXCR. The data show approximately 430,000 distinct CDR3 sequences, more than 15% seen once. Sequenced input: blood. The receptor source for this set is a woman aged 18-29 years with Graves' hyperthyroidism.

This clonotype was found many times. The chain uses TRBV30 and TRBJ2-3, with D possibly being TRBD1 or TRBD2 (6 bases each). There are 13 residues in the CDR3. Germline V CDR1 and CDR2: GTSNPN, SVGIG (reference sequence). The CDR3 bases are TGTGCTGTAGAAGGGGGGAGCACAGATACGCAGTATTTT. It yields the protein CAVEGGSTDTQYF.

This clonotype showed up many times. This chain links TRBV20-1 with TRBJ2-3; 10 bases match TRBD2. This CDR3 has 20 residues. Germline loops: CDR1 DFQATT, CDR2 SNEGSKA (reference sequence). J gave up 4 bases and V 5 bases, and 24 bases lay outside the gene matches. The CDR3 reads CSAAVLGTSASQGGADTQYF. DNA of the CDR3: TGCAGTGCTGCTGTCCTGGGGACTAGCGCCTCTCAAGGCGGTGCAGATACGCAGTATTTT.

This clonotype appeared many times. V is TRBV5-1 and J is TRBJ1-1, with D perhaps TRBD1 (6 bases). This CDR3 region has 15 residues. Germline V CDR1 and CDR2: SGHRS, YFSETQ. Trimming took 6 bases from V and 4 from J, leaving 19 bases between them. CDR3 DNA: TGCGCCAGCAAATCGGGGACACCCTTTAGCACTGAAGCTTTCTTT. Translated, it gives CASKSGTPFSTEAFF.

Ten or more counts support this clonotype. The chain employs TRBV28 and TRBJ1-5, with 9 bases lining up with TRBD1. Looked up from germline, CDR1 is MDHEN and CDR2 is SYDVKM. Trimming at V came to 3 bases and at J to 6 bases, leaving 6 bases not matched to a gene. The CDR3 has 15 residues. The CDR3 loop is CASSLGQGGGQPQHF. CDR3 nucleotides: TGTGCCAGCAGTTTGGGACAGGGCGGGGGTCAGCCCCAGCATTTT.

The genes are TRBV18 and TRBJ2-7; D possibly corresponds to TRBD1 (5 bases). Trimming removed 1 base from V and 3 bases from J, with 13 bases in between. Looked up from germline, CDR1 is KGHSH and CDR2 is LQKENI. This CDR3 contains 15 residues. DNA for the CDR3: TGTGCCAGCTCACCACGGGGCAGGGCGAACTACGAGCAGTACTTC. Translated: CASSPRGRANYEQYF.

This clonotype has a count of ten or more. CDR3 in DNA: TGTGCCAGCAGTTACTCGTCAACAAACTATGGCTACACCTTC. It yields the protein CASSYSSTNYGYTF. This chain connects TRBV6-2 or TRBV6-3 to TRBJ1-2; D not resolved. Germline V CDR1 and CDR2: MNHEY, SVGEGT. This CDR3 comprises 14 residues. The ends were cut back, 0 bases at V and 2 bases at J, with 7 bases in the middle.

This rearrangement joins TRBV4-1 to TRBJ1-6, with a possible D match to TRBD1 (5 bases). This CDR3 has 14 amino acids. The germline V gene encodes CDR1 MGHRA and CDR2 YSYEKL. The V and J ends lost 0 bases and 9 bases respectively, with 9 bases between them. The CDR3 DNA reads TGCGCCAGCAGCCAAGATCGGCAGGGTTCACCCCTCCACTTT. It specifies CASSQDRQGSPLHF.

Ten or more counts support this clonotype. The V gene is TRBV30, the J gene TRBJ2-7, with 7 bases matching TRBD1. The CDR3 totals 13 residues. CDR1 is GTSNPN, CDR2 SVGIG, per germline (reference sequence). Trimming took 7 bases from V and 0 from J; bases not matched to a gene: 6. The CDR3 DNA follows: TGTGCCTTGGCGGACAGGAGCTCCTACGAGCAGTACTTC. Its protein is CALADRSSYEQYF.

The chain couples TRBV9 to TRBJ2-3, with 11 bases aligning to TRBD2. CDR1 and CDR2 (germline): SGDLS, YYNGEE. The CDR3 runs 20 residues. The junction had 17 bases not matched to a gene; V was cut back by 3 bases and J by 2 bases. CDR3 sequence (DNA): TGTGCCAGCAGCGGGGGGCTGGCCGGGACTAGCGGTGGCTACACAGATACGCAGTATTTT. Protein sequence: CASSGGLAGTSGGYTDTQYF.

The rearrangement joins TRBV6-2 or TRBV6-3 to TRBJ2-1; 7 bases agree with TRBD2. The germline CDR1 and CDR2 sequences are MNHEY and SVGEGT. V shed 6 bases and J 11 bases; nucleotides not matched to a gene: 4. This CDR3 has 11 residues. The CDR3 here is CASRGEGQQFF. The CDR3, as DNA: TGTGCCAGCAGGGGGGAGGGACAGCAGTTCTTC.